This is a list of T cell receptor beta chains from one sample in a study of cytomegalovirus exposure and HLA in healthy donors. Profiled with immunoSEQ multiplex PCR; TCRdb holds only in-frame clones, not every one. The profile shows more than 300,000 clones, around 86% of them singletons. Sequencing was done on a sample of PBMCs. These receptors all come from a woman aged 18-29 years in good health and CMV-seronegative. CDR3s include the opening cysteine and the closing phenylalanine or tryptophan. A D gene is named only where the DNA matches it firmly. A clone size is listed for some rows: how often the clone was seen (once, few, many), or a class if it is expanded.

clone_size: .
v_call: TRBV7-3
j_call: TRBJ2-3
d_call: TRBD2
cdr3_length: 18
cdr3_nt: TGTGCCAGCAGCTACGCGCTTACACTAGCGGGAGAGTCAGATACGCAGTATTTT
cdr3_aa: CASSYALTLAGESDTQYF

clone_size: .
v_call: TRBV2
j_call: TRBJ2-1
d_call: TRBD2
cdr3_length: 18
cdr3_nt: TGTGCCAGCAGTGTCGATCAAGGACTAGCGGGGGGATACAATGAGCAGTTCTTC
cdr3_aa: CASSVDQGLAGGYNEQFF

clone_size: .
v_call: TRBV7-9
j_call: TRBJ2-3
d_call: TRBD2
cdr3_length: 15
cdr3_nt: TGTGCCAGCAGACCCACTAGCGGGGGGAAAGATACGCAGTATTTT
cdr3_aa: CASRPTSGGKDTQYF

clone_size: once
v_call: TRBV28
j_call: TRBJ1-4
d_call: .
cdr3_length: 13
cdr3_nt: TGTGCCAGCAGTTTACCGACCAGGGAAAAACTGTTTTTT
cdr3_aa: CASSLPTREKLFF

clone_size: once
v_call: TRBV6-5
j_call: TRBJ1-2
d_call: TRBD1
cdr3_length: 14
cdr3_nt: TGTGCCAGCAGTTACGGACAGGGGATTTATGGCTACACCTTC
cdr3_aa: CASSYGQGIYGYTF

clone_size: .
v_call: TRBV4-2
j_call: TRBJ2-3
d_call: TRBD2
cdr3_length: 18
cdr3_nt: TGTGCCAGCAGCCAGAGGATCTTGGGGGGGAGGGTCACAGATACGCAGTATTTT
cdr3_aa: CASSQRILGGRVTDTQYF

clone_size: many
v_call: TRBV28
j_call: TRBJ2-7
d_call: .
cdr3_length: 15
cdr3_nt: TGTGCCAGCAGTTTTGCGGCAGCATTCTCCTACGAGCAGTACTTC
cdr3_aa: CASSFAAAFSYEQYF

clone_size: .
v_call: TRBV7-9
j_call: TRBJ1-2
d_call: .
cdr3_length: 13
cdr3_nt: TGTGCCAGCAGTCGGACAGCAGACTATGGCTACACCTTC
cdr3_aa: CASSRTADYGYTF

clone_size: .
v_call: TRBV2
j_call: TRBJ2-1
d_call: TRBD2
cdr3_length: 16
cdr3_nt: TGTGCCAGCAGGAAGGGGGAGCGGGGGGGTTACAATGAGCAGTTCTTC
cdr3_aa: CASRKGERGGYNEQFF

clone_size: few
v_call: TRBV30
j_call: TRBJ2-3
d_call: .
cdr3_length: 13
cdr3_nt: TGTGCCTGGAGTGTACTCGAGACAGATACGCAGTATTTT
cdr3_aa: CAWSVLETDTQYF

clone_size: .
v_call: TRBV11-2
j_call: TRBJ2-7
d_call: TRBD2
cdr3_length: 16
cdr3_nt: TGTGCCAGCAGCTATCTGGTCAGCGGGAGGACCTACGAGCAGTACTTC
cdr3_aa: CASSYLVSGRTYEQYF

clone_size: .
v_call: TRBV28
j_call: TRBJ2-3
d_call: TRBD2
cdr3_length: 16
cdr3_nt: TGTGCCAGCAGTGCACAGGGACTAGCGGGCACAGATACGCAGTATTTT
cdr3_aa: CASSAQGLAGTDTQYF

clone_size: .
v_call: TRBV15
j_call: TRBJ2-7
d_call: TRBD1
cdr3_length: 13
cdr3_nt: TGTGCCACCGGACGGGACAGAGGCTACGAGCAGTACTTC
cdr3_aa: CATGRDRGYEQYF

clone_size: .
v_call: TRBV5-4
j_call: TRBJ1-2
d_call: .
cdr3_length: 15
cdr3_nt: TGTGCCAGCAGCTTGCCCAGAGGTCCCAACTATGGCTACACCTTC
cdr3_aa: CASSLPRGPNYGYTF

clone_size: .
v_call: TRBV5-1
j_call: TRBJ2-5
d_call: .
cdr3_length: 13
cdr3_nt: TGCGCCAGCAGCGATCGGTACCAAGAGACCCAGTACTTC
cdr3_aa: CASSDRYQETQYF

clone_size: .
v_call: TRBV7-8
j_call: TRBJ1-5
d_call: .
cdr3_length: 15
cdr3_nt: TGTGCCAGCAGCCAAGAGGTGGGGCCCAATCAGCCCCAGCATTTT
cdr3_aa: CASSQEVGPNQPQHF

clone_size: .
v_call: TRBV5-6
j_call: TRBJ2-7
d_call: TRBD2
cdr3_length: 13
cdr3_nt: TGTGCCAGCAGGAAGCGGGGGGCCTACGAGCAGTACTTC
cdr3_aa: CASRKRGAYEQYF

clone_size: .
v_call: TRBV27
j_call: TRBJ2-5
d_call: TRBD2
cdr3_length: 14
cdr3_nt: TGTGCCAGCAGTTTACAGCGGGAGGTCGAGACCCAGTACTTC
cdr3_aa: CASSLQREVETQYF

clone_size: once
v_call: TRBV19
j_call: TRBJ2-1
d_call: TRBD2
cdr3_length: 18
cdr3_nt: TGTGCCAGTAGTATAGAGACCGGGACTAGCGGGAGCTGGAATGAGCAGTTCTTC
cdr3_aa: CASSIETGTSGSWNEQFF

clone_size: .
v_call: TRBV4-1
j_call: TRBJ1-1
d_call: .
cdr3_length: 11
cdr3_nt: TGCGCCAGCAGCCGGGGGCTGGAGGCTTTCTTT
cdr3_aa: CASSRGLEAFF